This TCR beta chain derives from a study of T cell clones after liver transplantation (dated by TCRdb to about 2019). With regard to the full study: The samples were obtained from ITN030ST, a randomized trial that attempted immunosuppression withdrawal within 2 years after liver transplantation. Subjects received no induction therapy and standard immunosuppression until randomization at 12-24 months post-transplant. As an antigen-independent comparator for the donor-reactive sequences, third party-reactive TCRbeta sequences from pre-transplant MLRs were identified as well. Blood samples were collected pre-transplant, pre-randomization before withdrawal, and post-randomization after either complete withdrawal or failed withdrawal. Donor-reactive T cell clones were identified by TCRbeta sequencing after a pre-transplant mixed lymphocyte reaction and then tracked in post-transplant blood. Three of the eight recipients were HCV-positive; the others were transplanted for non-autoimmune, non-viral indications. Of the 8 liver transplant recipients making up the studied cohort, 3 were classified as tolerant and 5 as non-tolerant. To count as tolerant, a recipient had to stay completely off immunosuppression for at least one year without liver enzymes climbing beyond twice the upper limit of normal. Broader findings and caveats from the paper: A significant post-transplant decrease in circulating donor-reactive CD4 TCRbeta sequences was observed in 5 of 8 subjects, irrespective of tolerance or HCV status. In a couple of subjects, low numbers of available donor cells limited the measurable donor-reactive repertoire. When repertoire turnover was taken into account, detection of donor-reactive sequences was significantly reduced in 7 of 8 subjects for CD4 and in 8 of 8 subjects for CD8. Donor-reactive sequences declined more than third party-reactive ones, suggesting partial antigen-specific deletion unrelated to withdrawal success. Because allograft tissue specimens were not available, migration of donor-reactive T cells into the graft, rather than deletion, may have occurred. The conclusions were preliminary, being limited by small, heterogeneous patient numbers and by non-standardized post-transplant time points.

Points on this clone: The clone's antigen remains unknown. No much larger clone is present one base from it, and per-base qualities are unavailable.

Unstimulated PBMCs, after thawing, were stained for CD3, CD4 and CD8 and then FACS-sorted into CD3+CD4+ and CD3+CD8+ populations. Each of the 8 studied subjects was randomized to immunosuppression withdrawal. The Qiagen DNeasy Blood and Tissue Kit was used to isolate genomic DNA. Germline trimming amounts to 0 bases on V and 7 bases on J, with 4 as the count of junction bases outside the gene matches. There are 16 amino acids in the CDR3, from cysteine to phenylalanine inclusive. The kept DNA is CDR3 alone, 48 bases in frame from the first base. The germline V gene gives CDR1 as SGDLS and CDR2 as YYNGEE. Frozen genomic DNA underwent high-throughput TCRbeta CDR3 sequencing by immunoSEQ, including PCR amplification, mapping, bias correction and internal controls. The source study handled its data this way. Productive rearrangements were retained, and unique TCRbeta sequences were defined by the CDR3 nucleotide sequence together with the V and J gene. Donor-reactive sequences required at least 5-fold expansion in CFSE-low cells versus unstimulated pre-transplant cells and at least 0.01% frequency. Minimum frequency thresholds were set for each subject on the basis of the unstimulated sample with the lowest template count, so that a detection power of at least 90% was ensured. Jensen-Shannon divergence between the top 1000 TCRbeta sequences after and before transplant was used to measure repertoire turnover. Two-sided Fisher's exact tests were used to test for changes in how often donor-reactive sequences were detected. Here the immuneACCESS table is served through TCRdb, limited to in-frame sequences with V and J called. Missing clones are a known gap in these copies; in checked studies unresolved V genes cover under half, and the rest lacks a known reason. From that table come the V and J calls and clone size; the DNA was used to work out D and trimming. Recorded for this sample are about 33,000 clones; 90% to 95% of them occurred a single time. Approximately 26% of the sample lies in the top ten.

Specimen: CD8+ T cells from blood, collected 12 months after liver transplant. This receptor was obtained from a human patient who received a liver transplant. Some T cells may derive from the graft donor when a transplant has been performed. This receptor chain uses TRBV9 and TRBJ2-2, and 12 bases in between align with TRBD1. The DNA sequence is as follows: TGTGCCAGCAGCGTAGGTGGGACAGGGGGCCTCGGGGAGCTGTTTTTT. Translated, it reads CASSVGGTGGLGELFF.